Presented here are 26 T cell receptor beta chains from one specimen sequenced in a study of T cells after yellow fever vaccination. TCRdb reanalysed the 5' RACE reads using MiXCR and keeps one entry per CDR3 protein. The repertoire holds over 110,000 distinct CDR3 sequences, with 6.5% to 8.5% as singletons. The sequences come from CD4+ T cells sorted from PBMCs, collected 5 days after the yellow fever booster vaccination. The receptors shown here come from a man in his thirties or forties who received the YFV17D yellow fever vaccine.

V and J are TRBV6-2 or TRBV6-3 and TRBJ2-3, with TRBD2 matching over 11 bases. V shed 2 bases, J shed 4 bases, and the junction held 2 bases outside the gene matches. The CDR3 loop spans 15 amino acids. Germline V gene data show CDR1 as MNHEY and CDR2 as SVGEGT. The CDR3 sequence: CASSYPGLAADTQYF. The CDR3 DNA reads TGTGCCAGCAGTTACCCGGGACTAGCGGCAGATACGCAGTATTTT.

The table lists this clonotype with a few counts. The chain carries TRBV6-5 and TRBJ1-2; 7 bases agree with TRBD1. Per the germline V gene, CDR1 is MNHEY and CDR2 is SVGAGI. The V segment lost 4 bases and the J segment 3 bases; nucleotides outside the gene matches: 8. The CDR3 runs to 15 residues. CDR3 bases: TGTGCCAGCAGTTCCGGGACAGCGAGTTACTATGGCTACACCTTC. It translates to CASSSGTASYYGYTF.

This clonotype was seen repeatedly, ten times or more. The chain carries TRBV5-1 and TRBJ2-7; the D is unclear. The CDR3 sequence is 12 residues long. Germline assignment: CDR1 SGHRS and CDR2 YFSETQ. V was pared by 3 bases and J by 6 bases, with 10 bases between. In DNA, the CDR3 is TGCGCCAGCAGCTACACTACGGGCGAGCAGTACTTC. This gives the protein CASSYTTGEQYF.

This clonotype appeared many times. The CDR3 reads CASSQGQEETQYF. DNA of the CDR3: TGCGCCAGCAGCCAAGGTCAGGAGGAGACCCAGTACTTC. The chain uses TRBV4-3 and TRBJ2-5; D unclear. The CDR3 runs 13 residues. The germline gives CDR1 LGHNA, CDR2 YSLEER. V was shortened by 1 base and J by 5 bases, with 8 bases between the two germline ends.

This clonotype has at least ten counts. The CDR3 loop is CSARVSGSSSYNEQFF. The CDR3 coding sequence is TGCAGTGCTAGAGTAAGCGGGAGTAGCTCCTACAATGAGCAGTTCTTC. The chain employs TRBV20-1 and TRBJ2-1; 8 bases are a match to TRBD2. CDR1 and CDR2 from the germline V gene are DFQATT and SNEGSKA (reference sequence). The J segment lost 0 bases and the V segment lost 1 base, leaving 5 bases of the junction unmatched. The CDR3 loop spans 16 amino acids.

This clonotype came up many times. V and J are TRBV20-1 and TRBJ1-5; no clear D gene. V dropped 6 bases and J dropped 7 bases, with 19 bases sitting between them. From germline, CDR1 is DFQATT and CDR2 SNEGSKA (reference sequence). The CDR3 is made up of 14 amino acids. CDR3 residues: CSALSSIVGQPQHF. In DNA, the CDR3 is TGCAGTGCCCTCAGCAGTATCGTAGGGCAGCCCCAGCATTTT.

This clonotype was seen ten or more times. The chain has TRBV7-2 and TRBJ1-3, with D possibly matching TRBD1 (5 bases). Germline values: CDR1 SGHTA, CDR2 FQGNSA. The CDR3 runs 16 residues. The V end lost 3 bases, the J end lost 0 bases, and 12 bases lay between the germline ends. The CDR3 sequence is CASSLMGQSSGNTIYF. For the CDR3, the DNA is TGTGCCAGCAGCTTGATGGGGCAGAGCTCTGGAAACACCATATATTTT.

In this sample, this clonotype turned up many times. This sequence joins TRBV7-8 and TRBJ2-7; no firm D call. The V gene lost 6 bases and the J gene lost 7 bases, with 13 bases spanning the gap. CDR1 and CDR2 from the germline V gene are SGHVS and FQNEAQ. This CDR3 has 12 residues. The CDR3 region is CASSSDWVEQYF. As DNA, the CDR3 is TGTGCCAGCAGTTCGGATTGGGTGGAGCAGTACTTC.

This clonotype was observed a handful of times. This chain joins TRBV6-5 and TRBJ1-5; 8 bases match TRBD1. With V trimmed by 4 bases and J by 5 bases, 4 bases remained unmatched. Per germline, CDR1 MNHEY and CDR2 SVGAGI. This CDR3 contains 14 residues. The CDR3 reads CASSWTGLDQPQHF. The CDR3 DNA sequence: TGTGCCAGCAGTTGGACAGGGCTGGATCAGCCCCAGCATTTT.

In its sample, this clonotype was seen a few times. The DNA for the CDR3 is TGTGCCAGCAGCCGGGACAGAATTAAGGCGGCTGGAAACACCATATATTTT. It translates to CASSRDRIKAAGNTIYF. This chain connects TRBV11-2 to TRBJ1-3; the match to TRBD1 covers 7 bases. Trimming at V came to 5 bases and at J to 2 bases, leaving 12 bases not matched to a gene. Germline CDR1 and CDR2: SGHAT and FQNNGV. The CDR3 totals 17 residues.

A few counts support this clonotype. This rearrangement joins TRBV7-2 to TRBJ1-6, with D possibly TRBD1 on 5 matching bases. Germline CDR1 SGHTA, CDR2 FQGNSA. Trimming stripped 3 bases from V and 5 bases from J, with 11 bases between. The length of the CDR3 is 15 residues. CDR3 region: CASSFDRLNNSPLHF. Written as DNA, the CDR3 is TGTGCCAGCAGCTTCGACAGACTTAATAATTCACCCCTCCACTTT.

This clonotype occurred many times. The chain uses TRBV5-1 and TRBJ2-5, with a possible D match to TRBD2 (5 bases). The CDR3 extends over 13 amino acids. CDR1 is SGHRS and CDR2 is YFSETQ in the germline V gene. Trimming stripped 4 bases from V and 0 bases from J, with 7 bases between. The CDR3, as DNA: TGCGCCAGCAGCACCGGGGACCAAGAGACCCAGTACTTC. It encodes CASSTGDQETQYF.

This clonotype has ten or more counts. This sequence joins TRBV24-1 and TRBJ2-1; 9 bases are a match to TRBD1. J was trimmed by 8 bases and V by 2 bases; bases with no gene match: 12. The CDR3 extends over 17 amino acids. Germline lookup yields CDR1 KGHDR and CDR2 SFDVKD. The CDR3 spells CATSDSRPGQGEDEQFF. CDR3 in DNA: TGTGCCACCAGTGATTCAAGACCGGGACAGGGCGAGGATGAGCAGTTCTTC.

This clonotype was counted at least ten times. The chain employs TRBV27 and TRBJ1-1, with TRBD1 identical over 11 bases. This CDR3 spans 14 amino acids. Germline V gene sequence: CDR1 MNHEY, CDR2 SMNVEV (reference sequence). The trim removed 6 bases at V and 7 bases at J, leaving 7 bases unmatched. CDR3 DNA sequence: TGTGCCAGCAGACGGACAGGGGGCCCCCGTGAAGCTTTCTTT. Translated, it gives CASRRTGGPREAFF.

This clonotype was counted ten times or more. This rearrangement joins TRBV21-1 to TRBJ1-1. TRBV21-1 is classified as a pseudogene. The CDR3 covers 13 residues. The CDR3 region has the DNA TGTGCCAGCCCCGAAGCTGGGCACACTGAAGCTTTCTTT. Its protein is CASPEAGHTEAFF.

This clonotype was observed at least ten times. The rearrangement joins TRBV7-9 to TRBJ2-5, with 7 bases identical to TRBD1. From germline, CDR1 is SEHNR and CDR2 FQNEAQ (reference sequence). CDR3 size: 12 residues. With V trimmed by 8 bases and J by 2 bases, 2 bases remained unmatched. The CDR3 nucleotides are TGTGCCAGCGGGACAGCTCAAGAGACCCAGTACTTC. Its protein is CASGTAQETQYF.

This clonotype was seen at least ten times. This chain joins TRBV29-1 and TRBJ1-1; maybe TRBD1 (6 bases). Trimming left V 1 base short and J 2 bases short, with 11 bases between. The CDR3 length is 14 residues. Germline CDR1 is SQVTM and CDR2 is ANQGSEA. The CDR3 here is CSVEVAGVNTEAFF. The CDR3 DNA is TGCAGCGTTGAAGTAGCAGGGGTTAACACTGAAGCTTTCTTT.

This clonotype was seen a handful of times. The chain recombines TRBV7-2 with TRBJ2-6, with 10 bases aligning to TRBD1. V shed 5 bases and J 4 bases; nucleotides not matched to a gene: 8. The length of the CDR3 is 17 residues. Germline V CDR1 and CDR2: SGHTA, FQGNSA. The CDR3 DNA reads as TGTGCCAGCAGCCCACGACAGGGGGCGGGAGGGGCCAACGTCCTGACTTTC. This translates into CASSPRQGAGGANVLTF. Based on the CDR3 plus reference TRBV7-2 and TRBJ2-6, the full variable domain is GAGVSQSPSNKVTEKGKDVELRCDPISGHTALYWYRQSLGQGLEFLIYFQGNSAPDKSGLPSDRFSAERTGGSVSTLTIQRTQQEDSAVYLCASSPRQGAGGANVLTFGAGSRLTVL.

This clonotype was seen at least ten times. This sequence joins TRBV9 and TRBJ1-3; tentative D call: TRBD1 (5 bases). V shed 0 bases and J shed 0 bases, with 13 bases lying between them. This CDR3 region has 17 residues. From germline, CDR1 is SGDLS and CDR2 YYNGEE. The CDR3 DNA follows: TGTGCCAGCAGCGTAGGGAGGGGCGAAAGCTCTGGAAACACCATATATTTT. This codes for CASSVGRGESSGNTIYF.

There are many counts of this clonotype. This rearrangement joins TRBV29-1 to TRBJ2-7, with D maybe TRBD2 (6 bases). CDR1 and CDR2 from the germline V gene are SQVTM and ANQGSEA. The CDR3 runs to 14 residues. The V and J ends lost 4 bases and 3 bases respectively, with 16 bases between them. CDR3 in DNA: TGCAGCGTTGGGGGCGGGACCCCATACTACGAGCAGTACTTC. This sequence encodes CSVGGGTPYYEQYF.

This clonotype has ten or more counts. This rearrangement joins TRBV11-2 to TRBJ2-2, with 12 bases identical to TRBD2. The length of the CDR3 is 17 residues. Germline CDR1 and CDR2: SGHAT and FQNNGV. With 4 bases clipped from V and 5 bases from J, the junction kept 8 bases outside the gene matches. The CDR3 DNA reads as TGTGCCAGCAGCTCCTCTAGCGGGAGGGCCGTAACCGGGGAGCTGTTTTTT. Amino acids: CASSSSSGRAVTGELFF. Filled out from reference TRBV11-2 and TRBJ2-2, the complete variable domain reads EAGVAQSPRYKIIEKRQSVAFWCNPISGHATLYWYQQILGQGPKLLIQFQNNGVVDDSQLPKDRFSAERLKGVDSTLKIQPAKLEDSAVYLCASSSSSGRAVTGELFFGEGSRLTVL.

This clonotype was counted between two and nine times. The chain employs TRBV7-9 and TRBJ1-5; 8 bases map to TRBD1. The CDR3 consists of 15 residues. V gave up 1 base and J gave up 4 bases; unmatched junction bases: 3. CDR1 is SEHNR, CDR2 FQNEAQ, per germline (reference sequence). For the CDR3, the DNA is TGTGCCAGCAGCTTAGGGGACAGGAGAAATCAGCCCCAGCATTTT. It is translated as CASSLGDRRNQPQHF.

Details on this clonotype: A much larger clone differs by one base, so this may be a read error. The DNA of the CDR3 is TGTGCCAGCAGCTTAGAGACTGTAGCTTTCTTT. Its protein is CASSLETVAFF. The chain employs TRBV7-2 and TRBJ1-1, with no clear D. The CDR3 consists of 11 residues. Germline CDR1 SGHTA, CDR2 FQGNSA.

This clonotype was seen a few times. This rearrangement joins TRBV4-3 to TRBJ2-1, with D perhaps matching TRBD1 or TRBD2 (6 bases each). V was trimmed by 0 bases and J by 7 bases, leaving 10 bases between them. Germline V gene data show CDR1 as LGHNA and CDR2 as YSLEER. The CDR3 runs to 14 residues. The CDR3 DNA follows: TGCGCCAGCAGCCAAGAAGGGGGGCCAAATGAGCAGTTCTTC. It yields the protein CASSQEGGPNEQFF.

This clonotype was seen at least ten times. This chain connects TRBV2 to TRBJ2-5; 7 nucleotides match TRBD1. The V gene's germline CDR1 is SNHLY and CDR2 FYNNEI. CDR3 length: 16 amino acids. V shed 4 bases, J shed 1 base, and the junction held 9 bases outside the gene matches. The CDR3, as DNA: TGTGCCAGCAGTGCCGGGACAGCGGTCTCCCAAGAGACCCAGTACTTC. Amino acid sequence: CASSAGTAVSQETQYF.

This clonotype was observed at least ten times. V gene TRBV28 combines with J gene TRBJ2-1; TRBD2 agrees at 13 bases. J lost 6 bases, V lost 8 bases, and 13 bases had no gene match. The CDR3 consists of 17 residues. Germline V gives CDR1 MDHEN, CDR2 SYDVKM. CDR3 amino acids: CASRGLAGAWRGNEQFF. In nucleotides, the CDR3 is TGTGCCAGCCGTGGACTAGCGGGAGCTTGGAGGGGCAATGAGCAGTTCTTC.